The 12 T cell receptor beta chains below come from one sample, sequenced in a study of blood T cells in healthy people across ages. Combining a sample-barcoded 5' primer with a J-beta primer mix, a second PCR ran for 7 to 11 cycles. TCRdb re-called the 5' RACE reads with MiXCR, one entry per CDR3 protein. Of 1,500,000 or so distinct CDR3 sequences in the sample, roughly two fifths were seen once. Source material: blood. The receptors shown here come from a woman under 30 in good health.

This clonotype occurred many times. The chain links TRBV9 to TRBJ2-5, with D possibly TRBD2 on 5 matching bases. With 0 bases removed from V and 5 bases from J, the gap between germline ends came to 8 bases. Germline V gene data show CDR1 as SGDLS and CDR2 as YYNGEE. CDR3 length: 13 amino acids. CDR3 nucleotide sequence: TGTGCCAGCAGCGTAGCCGGCGGGGAGACCCAGTACTTC. It encodes CASSVAGGETQYF. Using reference TRBV9 and TRBJ2-5 for the parts outside the CDR3, the full variable domain is DSGVTQTPKHLITATGQRVTLRCSPRSGDLSVYWYQQSLDQGLQFLIQYYNGEERAKGNILERFSAQQFPDLHSELNLSSLELGDSALYFCASSVAGGETQYFGPGTRLLVL.

A few counts support this clonotype. The chain is built from TRBV7-2 and TRBJ2-1; D uncertain. V was trimmed by 0 bases and J by 3 bases, leaving 9 bases between them. This CDR3 comprises 15 residues. Germline-derived CDR1 and CDR2 are SGHTA and FQGNSA. CDR3 bases: TGTGCCAGCAGCTTAGCGTTTAGGTTCTACAATGAGCAGTTCTTC. This gives the protein CASSLAFRFYNEQFF.

The chain joins TRBV10-3 to TRBJ2-5; perhaps D is TRBD1 or TRBD2 (5 bases each). In germline, CDR1 is ENHRY, CDR2 SYGVKD. Trimming pared 0 bases from V and 2 bases from J, leaving 7 bases between. CDR3 length: 14 amino acids. The CDR3 DNA reads as TGTGCCATCAGTGAGTCCGGGGCTCAAGAGACCCAGTACTTC. Its protein product is CAISESGAQETQYF.

The table lists this clonotype with a few counts. The chain is built from TRBV7-3 and TRBJ2-1; 8 bases are a match to TRBD1. The V and J ends lost 5 bases and 7 bases, in that order; junction bases with no gene match: 4. CDR3 length equals 13 residues. CDR1 and CDR2 (germline): SGHTA, FQGTGA. CDR3 sequence: CASSQGAGNEQFF. Here the CDR3 DNA reads TGTGCCAGCAGCCAGGGGGCAGGGAATGAGCAGTTCTTC.

In its sample, this clonotype was seen a few times. The rearrangement uses TRBV6-1 and TRBJ1-5, with 8 positions matching TRBD1. The CDR3 loop spans 16 amino acids. The V gene's germline CDR1 is MNHNS and CDR2 SASEGT. Unmatched junction bases numbered 10, after V lost 6 bases and J lost 3 bases. In DNA, the CDR3 is TGTGCCAGCAGGACCTACAGGGGGAAAAACAATCAGCCCCAGCATTTT. Amino acids: CASRTYRGKNNQPQHF.

This clonotype has ten or more counts. The V and J genes are TRBV4-3 and TRBJ2-5; D gene ambiguous. The CDR3 loop spans 13 amino acids. Germline assignment: CDR1 LGHNA and CDR2 YSLEER. Trimming took 3 bases from V and 5 from J, leaving 10 bases between them. The CDR3 here is CASSQSTRETQYF. In DNA form, the CDR3 reads TGCGCCAGCAGCCAGAGCACGAGGGAGACCCAGTACTTC.

J is TRBJ2-2 and V is TRBV3-1; perhaps TRBD2 as D (6 bases). The CDR3 has 15 amino acids. Germline CDR1 LGHDT, CDR2 YNNKEL (reference sequence). With 4 bases removed from V and 1 base from J, the gap between germline ends came to 10 bases. The CDR3 sequence: CASSRWRGNTGELFF. CDR3 nucleotide sequence: TGTGCCAGCAGCCGATGGAGGGGGAACACCGGGGAGCTGTTTTTT.

The chain joins TRBV20-1 to TRBJ2-1; the D gene is possibly TRBD2 (5 bases). The length of the CDR3 is 11 residues. CDR1 and CDR2 from the germline V gene are DFQATT and SNEGSKA (reference sequence). V was trimmed by 6 bases and J by 12 bases, leaving 15 bases between them. CDR3 nucleotides: TGCAGTGCGGGCCAACTAGTACTGCAGTTCTTC. Amino acids: CSAGQLVLQFF.

This clonotype was counted between two and nine times. The chain combines TRBV20-1 with TRBJ2-1; no clear D gene. The germline V gene has CDR1 DFQATT and CDR2 SNEGSKA (reference sequence). Trimming left V 3 bases short and J 0 bases short, with 6 bases between. This CDR3 is 13 amino acids long. CDR3 in DNA: TGCAGTGCTAGGGTATACTCCTACAATGAGCAGTTCTTC. Amino acids: CSARVYSYNEQFF.

The V and J genes are TRBV10-3 and TRBJ1-1; weak D call: TRBD1 (6 bases). The germline V gene encodes CDR1 ENHRY and CDR2 SYGVKD. The CDR3 is 15 amino acids. With 3 bases removed from V and 1 base from J, the gap between germline ends came to 12 bases. This CDR3 reads CAISDKGGQNTEAFF. The DNA of the CDR3 is TGTGCCATCAGTGATAAAGGGGGGCAGAACACTGAAGCTTTCTTT.

As for this clonotype: A read error may produce the germline difference seen at one junction end. This chain uses TRBV25-1 with TRBJ1-3; perhaps TRBD1 as D (6 bases). CDR3 size: 13 residues. Germline V gene sequence: CDR1 MGHDK, CDR2 SYGVNS. CDR3 sequence reads: CASSEGGRDTIHF. CDR3 nucleotides: TGTGCCAGCAGTGAAGGGGGGAGGGACACCATACATTTT.

The genes are TRBV7-9 and TRBJ1-6; D is undetermined. Germline V CDR1 and CDR2: SEHNR, FQNEAQ (reference sequence). Trimming removed 1 base from V and 13 bases from J, with 14 bases in between. This CDR3 spans 14 amino acids. CDR3 sequence: CASSLVDGRSPLHF. The CDR3 DNA follows: TGTGCCAGCAGCTTAGTTGACGGCCGTTCCCCCCTCCACTTT.